The rows below give T cell receptor beta chains drawn from one sample of a study of a mutant IDH1 vaccine in newly diagnosed glioma. The assay was immunoSEQ multiplex PCR, and TCRdb's table has in-frame clones only and misses some. The sample lists roughly 40,000 clones, approximately 93% occurring once. Their antigens remain unidentified. The starting material was PBMCs, obtained from a glioma patient whose treatment included an IDH1 peptide vaccine. The receptors were gathered from a man aged 50 to 60 with glioma. Both conserved end residues are part of each CDR3. A D gene is named only where the DNA matches it firmly. The size of a clone is reported for some rows only, either as once, few or many, or as a class for expanded clones.

14	-	TRBV5-1	-	TRBJ1-3	CASSLGQGGNTIYF	TGCGCCAGCAGCTTGGGACAAGGAGGAAACACCATATATTTT
14	-	TRBV18	-	TRBJ2-1	CASSPWTGGNEQFF	TGTGCCAGCTCACCCTGGACAGGAGGGAATGAGCAGTTCTTC
15	-	TRBV6-1	-	TRBJ2-3	CASSGKRTSTDTQYF	TGTGCCAGCAGTGGAAAACGGACAAGCACAGATACGCAGTATTTT
16	-	TRBV2	-	TRBJ1-2	CASRSPGASANYGYTF	TGTGCCAGCCGATCGCCAGGGGCCTCAGCTAACTATGGCTACACCTTC
17	-	TRBV4-1	-	TRBJ2-2	CASSQDSSLAFAGELFF	TGCGCCAGCAGCCAAGATTCATCGCTAGCTTTCGCCGGGGAGCTGTTTTTT
15	-	TRBV5-4	TRBD1	TRBJ2-7	CASSNRGTGRSEQYF	TGTGCCAGCAGCAACCGGGGGACAGGGAGGTCCGAGCAGTACTTC
15	-	TRBV30	TRBD2	TRBJ2-1	CAWSLGGRPSNEQFF	TGTGCCTGGAGCCTCGGCGGGAGACCTTCCAATGAGCAGTTCTTC
14	-	TRBV27	-	TRBJ2-1	CASSSVGSYNEQFF	TGTGCCAGCAGTTCTGTCGGGAGCTACAATGAGCAGTTCTTC
13	once	TRBV14	-	TRBJ2-6	CASSQGRLRVLTF	TGTGCCAGCAGCCAAGGACGGCTGCGGGTCCTGACTTTC
13	once	TRBV6-1	-	TRBJ2-7	CASSEDGTPGQYF	TGTGCCAGCAGTGAAGATGGGACCCCGGGGCAGTACTTC
13	-	TRBV30	-	TRBJ1-1	CAWSVDVVTEAFF	TGTGCCTGGAGTGTAGATGTGGTAACTGAAGCTTTCTTT
13	-	TRBV7-8	-	TRBJ2-7	CASRADALYEQYF	TGTGCCAGCAGGGCAGACGCCCTCTACGAGCAGTACTTC
16	-	TRBV7-3	TRBD1	TRBJ1-1	CASSLEAGGFNTEAFF	TGTGCCAGCAGCTTAGAGGCAGGGGGCTTCAACACTGAAGCTTTCTTT
13	-	TRBV15	-	TRBJ1-4	CATSRVPVGLLFF	TGTGCCACCAGCAGAGTTCCTGTGGGACTTTTGTTTTTT
14	-	TRBV6-4	TRBD1	TRBJ2-2	CASSPGTDTGELFF	TGTGCCAGCAGTCCCGGGACAGACACCGGGGAGCTGTTTTTT
15	-	TRBV19	-	TRBJ2-7	CASSIVGDQNYEQYF	TGTGCCAGTAGTATAGTTGGGGACCAAAACTACGAGCAGTACTTC
16	-	TRBV6-4	TRBD1	TRBJ2-1	CASSPEIQGGKNEQFF	TGTGCCAGCAGCCCGGAGATACAAGGGGGCAAGAATGAGCAGTTCTTC
13	-	TRBV18	-	TRBJ2-3	CASAEASTDTQYF	TGTGCCAGCGCCGAAGCTAGCACAGATACGCAGTATTTT
15	once	TRBV28	-	TRBJ2-2	CASRKQGRRTGELFF	TGTGCCAGCAGGAAACAGGGGAGGCGCACCGGGGAGCTGTTTTTT
15	-	TRBV18	TRBD1	TRBJ2-5	CASSPPGGEGETQYF	TGTGCCAGCTCACCGCCAGGGGGCGAAGGGGAGACCCAGTACTTC
15	-	TRBV9	-	TRBJ2-2	CASSSGTPNTGELFF	TGTGCCAGCAGCTCCGGGACACCAAACACCGGGGAGCTGTTTTTT
16	-	TRBV2	-	TRBJ2-7	CASSEGAGPTPYEQYF	TGTGCCAGCAGTGAGGGTGCCGGGCCCACCCCCTACGAGCAGTACTTC
15	-	TRBV19	-	TRBJ2-3	CASSGNGPGTDTQYF	TGTGCCAGTAGTGGCAACGGCCCTGGCACAGATACGCAGTATTTT